The next 2 T cell receptor beta chains were all read from a single sample in a study of blood T cell repertoires in COVID-19. The repertoire was sequenced with immunoSEQ multiplex PCR; TCRdb's copy has only in-frame clones and lacks some. The data contain under 300,000 clones, approximately 84% of them singletons. Source material: PBMCs or T cells enriched from blood (not recorded which). These receptors were taken from a young man who had recovered from COVID-19.

The genes are TRBV5-1 and TRBJ2-1; 13 bases agree with TRBD2. J lost 8 bases, V lost 0 bases, and 5 bases had no gene match. The germline V gene encodes CDR1 SGHRS and CDR2 YFSETQ. This CDR3 region has 16 residues. CDR3 nucleotide sequence: TGCGCCAGCAGCTTGGTGTCTGGACTAGCGGGAGATGAGCAGTTCTTC. This encodes CASSLVSGLAGDEQFF.

This chain uses TRBV5-4 with TRBJ1-5, with no clear D. Between the trimmed V and J ends, which lost 4 bases and 2 bases, there was a span of 7 bases. The germline V gene has CDR1 SGHNT and CDR2 YYREEE (reference sequence). The CDR3 has 13 amino acids. This chain's CDR3 is CASSAEGNQPQHF. The CDR3 DNA reads TGTGCCAGCAGCGCGGAAGGCAATCAGCCCCAGCATTTT.